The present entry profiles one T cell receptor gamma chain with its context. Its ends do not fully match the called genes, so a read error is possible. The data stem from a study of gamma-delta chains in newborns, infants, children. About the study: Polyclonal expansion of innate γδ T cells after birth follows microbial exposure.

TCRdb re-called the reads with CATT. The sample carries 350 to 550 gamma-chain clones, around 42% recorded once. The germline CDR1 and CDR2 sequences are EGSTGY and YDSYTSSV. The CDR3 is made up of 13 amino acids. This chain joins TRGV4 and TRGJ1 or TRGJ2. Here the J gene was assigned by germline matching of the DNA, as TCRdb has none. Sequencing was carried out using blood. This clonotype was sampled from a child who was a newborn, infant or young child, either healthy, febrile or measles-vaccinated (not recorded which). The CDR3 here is CATWDGPDYRKLF. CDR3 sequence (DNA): TGTGCCACCTGGGATGGGCCAGATTATAGGAAACTCTTT.